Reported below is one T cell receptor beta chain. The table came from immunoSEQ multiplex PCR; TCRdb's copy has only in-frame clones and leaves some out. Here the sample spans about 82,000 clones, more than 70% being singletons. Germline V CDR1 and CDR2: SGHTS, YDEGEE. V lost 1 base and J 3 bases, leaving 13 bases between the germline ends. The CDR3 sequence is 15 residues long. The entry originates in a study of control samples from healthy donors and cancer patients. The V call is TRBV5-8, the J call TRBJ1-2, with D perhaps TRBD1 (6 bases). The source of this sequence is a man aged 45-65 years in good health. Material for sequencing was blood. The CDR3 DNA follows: TGTGCCAGCAGCTTGAAAACAGGGTTGGACTATGGCTACACCTTC. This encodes CASSLKTGLDYGYTF.